These 5 T cell receptor beta chains were sequenced from one sample in a study of shared clonotypes between healthy human individuals. Only in-frame clones appear in the TCRdb table, and some are missing; sequencing was by immunoSEQ multiplex PCR. Counted here are some 1.1 million clones, around 77% occurring once; the ten biggest clones make up 0.85% to 1%. The specimen sequenced was memory CD4+ T cells from PBMCs. Subset of the sample: CD45RA-negative fraction. The receptors were gathered from a man younger than 35 in good health. Some clones in this sample may be carry-over from other donors' samples.

The chain links TRBV9 to TRBJ1-4; 10 bases fit TRBD1. Trimming cost V 0 bases and J 8 bases; bases outside gene matches: 4. The germline CDR1 and CDR2 sequences are SGDLS and YYNGEE. This CDR3 is built from 15 residues. The CDR3 protein is CASSVDGTGAEKLFF. In DNA form, the CDR3 reads TGTGCCAGCAGCGTAGATGGGACAGGGGCGGAAAAACTGTTTTTT.

Here the CDR3 DNA reads TGTGCCAGCACCCAACTGGACAGGGTTCAGACCCAGTACTTC. Protein product: CASTQLDRVQTQYF. The chain links TRBV28 to TRBJ2-5; TRBD1 matches 8 bases. This CDR3 contains 14 residues. Trimming cost V 7 bases and J 6 bases; bases outside gene matches: 10. The V gene's germline CDR1 is MDHEN and CDR2 SYDVKM.

This clone has a handful of counts. V usage is TRBV9 and J usage is TRBJ2-2; no clear D. The ends were cut back, 0 bases at V and 2 bases at J, with 8 bases in the middle. From germline, CDR1 is SGDLS and CDR2 YYNGEE. The CDR3 spans 15 residues. CDR3 amino acids: CASSVALSNTGELFF. CDR3 DNA sequence: TGTGCCAGCAGCGTAGCACTATCTAACACCGGGGAGCTGTTTTTT.

The gene calls are TRBV28 and TRBJ1-1; the D gene is possibly TRBD1 (6 bases). V lost 5 bases and J 1 base, leaving 11 bases between the germline ends. The CDR3 sequence is 14 residues long. Germline CDR1 reads MDHEN; CDR2 reads SYDVKM. For the CDR3, the DNA is TGTGCCAGCAGTAAGGGGGGGAAGAACACTGAAGCTTTCTTT. This codes for CASSKGGKNTEAFF.

The chain links TRBV28 to TRBJ2-5; 10 bases align to TRBD2. This CDR3 has 20 residues. The germline gives CDR1 MDHEN, CDR2 SYDVKM. The J segment lost 4 bases and the V segment lost 4 bases, leaving 21 bases of the junction unmatched. The CDR3 DNA sequence: TGTGCCAGCAGTTGCCAGGCTAGCGGGAGATTGGGTTGTGTGGGAGAGACCCAGTACTTC. Its protein product is CASSCQASGRLGCVGETQYF.